A single sample gave rise to the 20 T cell receptor beta chains below, sequenced in a study of tumor and adjacent non-tumor tissue in lung cancer. The library came from three nested PCR rounds adapted from ARM-PCR protocols. TCRdb independently ran MiXCR on the multiplex PCR reads; one entry per CDR3 protein. In the table there are some 97,000 distinct CDR3 sequences, 65% of which are singletons. The template was RNA from unsorted bulk tissue. More than 3 cm separated this lung sample from the edge of the tumor. The sample was distant non-tumor lung tissue. These TCRs come from a man aged 25 to 45 with non-small cell lung cancer.

Concerning this clonotype: The junction and the germline gene differ at one end; a read error may be behind it. This rearrangement joins TRBV12-3 or TRBV12-4 to TRBJ2-1; 7 nucleotides agree with TRBD2. The CDR3 loop spans 15 amino acids. The CDR3 loop reads CASSGGGAAYNEHFF. The CDR3 DNA reads TGTGCCAGCAGCGGCGGGGGTGCCGCCTACAATGAGCACTTCTTC.

On this clonotype: Compared with germline, one end of the junction differs, possibly owing to a read error. V gene TRBV29-1 combines with J gene TRBJ1-2; tentatively, D is TRBD1 (6 bases). This CDR3 region has 15 residues. CDR1 is SQVTM, CDR2 ANQGSEA, per germline. The CDR3 DNA sequence: TGCAGCGTTTATATGGCAGGGGCGATCCTGGGAGGCTACACCTTT. Translating it yields CSVYMAGAILGGYTF.

Of note for this clonotype: The junction departs from the called germline gene at one end, perhaps through a read error. The rearrangement links TRBV30 to TRBJ2-6; 8 bases align to TRBD1. Germline loops: CDR1 GTSNPN, CDR2 SVGIG (reference sequence). The CDR3 runs 15 residues. The CDR3 reads CAWSTQGDGANVLSF. CDR3 DNA sequence: TGCGCCTGGAGTACACAGGGGGACGGGGCCAACGTCCTGAGTTTC.

This clonotype appeared once. The chain recombines TRBV11-3 with TRBJ2-1; D remains ambiguous. V was trimmed by 1 base and J by 6 bases, leaving 7 bases between them. This CDR3 is 13 amino acids long. From germline, CDR1 is SGHNT and CDR2 YENEEA. The CDR3 spells CASSLGIANEQFF. For the CDR3, the DNA is TGTGCCAGCAGCTTAGGAATAGCCAATGAGCAGTTCTTC.

As regards this clonotype: A junction end diverges from the germline sequence, so it may reflect a read error. The chain links TRBV6-2 or TRBV6-3 to TRBJ2-3; D may correspond to TRBD1 or TRBD2 (5 bases each). Germline lookup yields CDR1 MNHEY and CDR2 SVGEGT. The CDR3 has 14 residues. For the CDR3, the DNA is TGTGTCAGCAGTCCGGCGAGGGGAGCAGATACGCAGTATTTT. Its protein product is CVSSPARGADTQYF.

This clonotype was observed at least ten times. This sequence joins TRBV19 and TRBJ2-1; 8 positions agree with TRBD2. This CDR3 has 15 residues. Germline CDR1 LNHDA, CDR2 SQIVND (reference sequence). The trim removed 4 bases at V and 4 bases at J, leaving 6 bases unmatched. The CDR3 region is CASSKTSGDYNEQFF. The CDR3 bases are TGTGCCAGTAGTAAAACTAGCGGAGATTACAATGAGCAGTTCTTC.

The chain employs TRBV30 and TRBJ1-1, with a weak D call TRBD1 (5 bases). The CDR3 consists of 13 residues. Trimming left V 3 bases short and J 8 bases short, with 16 bases between. Germline V lookup: CDR1 GTSNPN, CDR2 SVGIG (reference sequence). CDR3 sequence: CAWRRLGPTEAFF. The CDR3 coding sequence is TGTGCCTGGAGGCGACTGGGACCCACAGAAGCTTTCTTT.

This clonotype was seen only once. The rearrangement joins TRBV6-2 or TRBV6-3 to TRBJ2-1; TRBD2 matches 9 bases. The CDR3 extends over 16 amino acids. Germline loops: CDR1 MNHEY, CDR2 SVGEGT. With 7 bases clipped from V and 4 bases from J, the junction kept 11 bases outside the gene matches. This CDR3 is CASKGNSGGGYNEQFF. DNA for the CDR3: TGTGCCAGCAAGGGGAATAGCGGGGGAGGGTACAATGAGCAGTTCTTC.

This clonotype is a singleton in its sample. A much more abundant neighbour one base away suggests this may be a read error. The V call is TRBV6-1, the J call TRBJ2-5, with 8 bases aligning to TRBD1. Germline V gene data show CDR1 as MNHNS and CDR2 as SASEGT. The CDR3 totals 17 residues. CDR3 residues: CVSSEARAGGIGETQYF. The DNA for the CDR3 is TGTGTCAGCAGTGAAGCTCGCGCAGGGGGCATCGGAGAGACCCAGTACTTC.

With respect to this clonotype: Being one base from a much bigger clone, this may be a read error. This rearrangement joins TRBV20-1 to TRBJ2-5, with D possibly TRBD1 on 5 matching bases. V was pared by 8 bases and J by 4 bases, with 14 bases between. This CDR3 contains 12 residues. Germline V gene data show CDR1 as DFQATT and CDR2 as SNEGSKA (reference sequence). CDR3 in DNA: TGCAGTACCAGGGATACAGGAGAGACCCAGTACTTC. Its protein product is CSTRDTGETQYF.

Turning to this clonotype: Given a much more abundant clone one base away, this may be a read error. The V and J genes are TRBV7-9 and TRBJ2-3; D gene ambiguous. This CDR3 contains 14 residues. The V gene's germline CDR1 is SEHNR and CDR2 FQNEAQ (reference sequence). The V and J ends lost 1 base and 5 bases respectively, with 10 bases between them. CDR3 nucleotides: TGTGCCAGCAGCTTAGACAGCATTGTAGATACGCAGTATTTT. Translation gives CASSLDSIVDTQYF.

V is TRBV29-1 and J is TRBJ2-3, with D tentatively TRBD1 (5 bases). This CDR3 spans 12 amino acids. The V gene lost 4 bases and the J gene lost 4 bases, with 9 bases spanning the gap. Germline V CDR1 and CDR2: SQVTM, ANQGSEA. The CDR3 sequence is CSVVTGSDTQYF. The CDR3 DNA follows: TGCAGCGTTGTTACAGGATCAGATACGCAGTATTTT.

This clonotype was observed at least ten times. A much larger clone sits a single nucleotide away, making a read error possible. The rearrangement uses TRBV11-1 and TRBJ2-4; D gene ambiguous. Germline V gene lookup returns CDR1 SGHAT and CDR2 FQDESV (reference sequence). Trimming left V 6 bases short and J 8 bases short, with 17 bases between. CDR3 size: 14 residues. The CDR3 here is CASSIGRLPYIQYF. The CDR3 bases are TGTGCCAGCAGTATCGGAAGGCTTCCCTACATTCAGTACTTC.

In the case of this clonotype: Given a much more abundant clone one base away, this may be a read error. The genes are TRBV5-1 and TRBJ2-1; D is unresolved. This CDR3 spans 15 amino acids. Per the germline V gene, CDR1 is SGHRS and CDR2 is YFSETQ. The V and J ends lost 0 bases and 3 bases respectively, with 10 bases between them. CDR3 sequence reads: CASSLVLVGYNEQFF. CDR3 bases: TGCGCCAGCAGCTTGGTGCTGGTAGGCTACAATGAGCAGTTCTTC. Filled out from reference TRBV5-1 and TRBJ2-1, the complete variable domain reads KAGVTQTPRYLIKTRGQQVTLSCSPISGHRSVSWYQQTPGQGLQFLFEYFSETQRNKGNFPGRFSGRQFSNSRSEMNVSTLELGDSALYLCASSLVLVGYNEQFFGPGTRLTVL.

Concerning this clonotype itself: Just one base apart from a much larger clone, this may be a read error. The chain employs TRBV6-5 and TRBJ2-3; tentatively, D is TRBD1 (5 bases). Germline assignment: CDR1 MNHEY and CDR2 SVGAGI. The CDR3 has 15 residues. V was trimmed by 2 bases and J by 2 bases, leaving 11 bases between them. The CDR3 region is CASSYKGQDTDTQYF. CDR3 nucleotide sequence: TGTGCCAGCAGTTACAAGGGGCAAGACACAGATACGCAGTATTTT.

Note on this clonotype: A read error may produce the germline difference seen at one junction end. The chain combines TRBV12-3 or TRBV12-4 with TRBJ1-2; D ambiguous. The CDR3 is 14 residues long. The CDR3 here is CVSSSSYAGYGYIF. In nucleotides, the CDR3 is TGTGTCAGCAGTTCGAGCTATGCGGGCTATGGCTACATCTTC.

In this sample, this clonotype turned up a few times. The rearrangement uses TRBV29-1 and TRBJ2-7; weak D call: TRBD2 (5 bases). Germline V CDR1 and CDR2: SQVTM, ANQGSEA. CDR3 length equals 13 residues. CDR3 DNA sequence: TGCAGTGCTGAAGGCGGGTCGTTGCTCGAGCAGTACTTC. It translates to CSAEGGSLLEQYF.

Of note for this clonotype: Since no conserved phenylalanine or tryptophan closes the CDR3, a read error is the likely cause. V and J are TRBV12-3 or TRBV12-4 and TRBJ1-5; D ambiguous. This CDR3 has 13 amino acids. V lost 10 bases and J 5 bases, leaving 15 bases between the germline ends. Here the CDR3 DNA reads TGTGCCAACAGAGGCGGGTGGGATCAGCCCCAGCATTAT. Translation: CANRGGWDQPQHY.

The sample holds many counts of this clonotype. This chain links TRBV29-1 with TRBJ2-1, with D possibly matching TRBD2 (6 bases). The CDR3 length is 15 residues. CDR1 is SQVTM, CDR2 ANQGSEA, per germline. V shed 6 bases and J shed 0 bases, with 15 bases lying between them. The CDR3 region is CSVPRPTSSYNEQFF. The CDR3 DNA is TGCAGCGTCCCTCGACCGACTAGCTCCTACAATGAGCAGTTCTTC.

With respect to this clonotype: It is likely a read error, because the conserved phenylalanine at the end of the CDR3 is missing. The J gene is TRBJ2-7, the V gene TRBV2; D call uncertain. Germline V gene sequence: CDR1 SNHLY, CDR2 FYNNEI. V was pared by 8 bases and J by 5 bases, with 16 bases between. This CDR3 is 13 amino acids long. The CDR3 reads CASLRGRSDEQYL. For the CDR3, the DNA is TGTGCCAGCCTTAGAGGCAGGTCGGACGAGCAGTACTTA.